This TCR beta chain was identified during a study of cytomegalovirus exposure and HLA in healthy donors. PCR used 60 Vbeta primers and 13 Jbeta primers. Clones were read by immunoSEQ multiplex PCR, and TCRdb kept only the in-frame ones, dropping some. The table has approximately 120,000 clones, approximately 80% seen once. Sequences were obtained from PBMCs. This TCR came from a man between 35 and 55 years old in good health and CMV-seropositive.

CDR3 protein: CASSLGRGDRYEQYF. DNA for the CDR3: TGCGCCAGCAGCCTAGGGAGGGGGGACCGCTACGAGCAGTACTTC. The V call is TRBV4-3, the J call TRBJ2-7, with D possibly TRBD2 on 7 matching bases. Germline assignment: CDR1 LGHNA and CDR2 YSLEER. The CDR3 extends over 15 amino acids. Trimming took off 4 bases at V and 3 bases at J, with 16 bases between the two ends.